This T cell receptor beta chain appears in the sequencing data of a study of response to subunit inactivated influenza vaccine. CDR3 length: 13 residues. Deletions cut 0 bases from V and 11 bases from J, with 13 bases between. CDR1 LNHNV and CDR2 YYDKDF come from the germline V gene (reference sequence). This clonotype was found a few times. Its specificity is not known. TCRdb redid the calling of the RT-PCR reads with MiXCR, one entry per CDR3 protein. The top ten clones hold roughly 12% of a sample with 500,000 or so distinct CDR3 sequences, roughly 11% of them seen once. Study-level results: The authors suggested that every seasonal influenza vaccination recruits few new T cells.

The rearrangement joins TRBV15 to TRBJ1-1; tentative D call: TRBD1 (5 bases). This receptor was identified in a man aged 50-59 years who received an inactivated influenza vaccine. The sample in question was PBMCs from blood, obtained roughly 45 days after vaccination. The CDR3 region is CATSRDQAGRAFF. The CDR3 nucleotides are TGTGCCACCAGCAGAGATCAGGCAGGGCGGGCTTTCTTT.